The 25 T cell receptor beta chains listed next were all sequenced from one sample in a study of blood T cells in healthy people across ages. A second about 7 to 11 cycle PCR used barcoded and J-beta primers. TCRdb re-derived calls from the 5' RACE reads in MiXCR, one entry per CDR3 protein. This table has 980,000 or so distinct CDR3 sequences, 45% to 50% appearing once. Sequenced input: blood. These receptor sequences come from a man younger than 40 in good health.

The chain uses TRBV20-1 and TRBJ2-1, with D perhaps TRBD1 (6 bases). The CDR3 extends over 10 amino acids. Trimming took 3 bases from V and 13 from J, leaving 10 bases between them. The germline CDR1 and CDR2 sequences are DFQATT and SNEGSKA (reference sequence). CDR3 nucleotide sequence: TGCAGTGCTAGTCAGGGGTCTCAGTTCTTC. It yields the protein CSASQGSQFF.

The rearrangement joins TRBV21-1 to TRBJ2-6; the table's D call, TRBD1, was not checked against the DNA. TRBV21-1 is assigned pseudogene status. The CDR3 runs 19 residues. The DNA for the CDR3 is TGTGCCAGCAGCAGGAACACCCGGACCGACCTCTTGGGGGCCAACGTCCTGACTTTC. This translates into CASSRNTRTDLLGANVLTF.

A few counts support this clonotype. This rearrangement joins TRBV28 to TRBJ1-2; the D gene is possibly TRBD1 (6 bases). The CDR3 contains 13 residues. Per the germline V gene, CDR1 is MDHEN and CDR2 is SYDVKM. Deletions cut 4 bases from V and 0 bases from J, with 6 bases between. CDR3 loop: CASSWTANYGYTF. The CDR3 DNA sequence: TGTGCCAGCAGTTGGACAGCTAACTATGGCTACACCTTC.

This clonotype showed up just once. This chain links TRBV28 with TRBJ2-1; D unclear. The J call may be wrong; the DNA end is better matched by TRBJ2-7. The CDR3 is 13 amino acids. In germline, CDR1 is MDHEN, CDR2 SYDVKM. CDR3 in amino acids: CASSLDYDNEQYF. CDR3 DNA: TGTGCCAGCAGTTTAGATTATGACAATGAGCAGTACTTC.

This clonotype is a singleton in its sample. The chain recombines TRBV7-9 with TRBJ1-1; possible D gene TRBD1, 5 bases. The CDR3 totals 14 residues. The germline V and J ends were trimmed by 7 bases and 3 bases, with 15 bases remaining between them. Germline V gives CDR1 SEHNR, CDR2 FQNEAQ (reference sequence). CDR3 DNA sequence: TGTGCCAGCAAGACCAGCGGAGGGGACACTGAAGCTTTCTTT. It translates to CASKTSGGDTEAFF.

As to this clonotype: Mismatch with germline at one junction end may stem from a read error. V usage is TRBV5-4 and J usage is TRBJ2-2; TRBD2 might be the D (6 bases). The CDR3 is 14 amino acids. CDR1 is SGHNT and CDR2 is YYREEE in the germline V gene (reference sequence). The CDR3 DNA sequence: TGTACCAACACTCAGGGAGGCGGCACCGGGGAGCTGTATTTT. This codes for CTNTQGGGTGELYF.

The rearrangement uses TRBV10-3 and TRBJ2-5; no definite D call. V shed 3 bases and J shed 1 base, with 9 bases lying between them. The CDR3 is 14 residues long. The germline CDR1 and CDR2 sequences are ENHRY and SYGVKD. CDR3 loop: CAISDGYSQETQYF. DNA for the CDR3: TGTGCCATCAGTGATGGGTACAGCCAAGAGACCCAGTACTTC.

This clonotype was detected a few times. The junction and the germline gene differ at one end; a read error may be behind it. This CDR3 reads CASSLDRDSHEQYF. DNA of the CDR3: TGTGCCAGCAGTTTGGACAGGGACTCCCACGAGCAGTACTTC. The chain links TRBV27 to TRBJ2-7; 8 bases fit TRBD1. The CDR3 totals 14 residues. In germline, CDR1 is MNHEY, CDR2 SMNVEV (reference sequence).

This clonotype was seen repeatedly, ten times or more. J is TRBJ2-1 and V is TRBV24-1; 8 bases align to TRBD1. Germline loops: CDR1 KGHDR, CDR2 SFDVKD. V trimming: 5 bases; J trimming: 5 bases; junction bases outside the gene matches: 7. This CDR3 spans 15 amino acids. In DNA, the CDR3 is TGTGCCACCAGTGCCGACGGACAGGGCCACAATGAGCAGTTCTTC. Protein sequence: CATSADGQGHNEQFF.

This chain uses TRBV6-1 with TRBJ2-4; unclear D gene. Trimming removed 0 bases from V and 6 bases from J, with 15 bases in between. Germline V gene data show CDR1 as MNHNS and CDR2 as SASEGT. This CDR3 has 16 amino acids. The CDR3 sequence is CASSEALPAPSNIQYF. CDR3 bases: TGTGCCAGCAGTGAAGCGCTCCCGGCCCCATCAAACATTCAGTACTTC.

The sample holds many counts of this clonotype. This sequence joins TRBV21-1 and TRBJ2-3; TRBD2, the D gene given by the table, was not confirmed from the DNA. TRBV21-1 is a pseudogene segment. CDR3 length: 15 amino acids. CDR3 loop: CASSQRGASTDTQYF. Written as DNA, the CDR3 is TGTGCCAGCAGCCAGCGGGGGGCTAGCACAGATACGCAGTATTTT.

This clonotype was seen ten or more times. The gene calls are TRBV7-9 and TRBJ2-3; 9 nucleotides align to TRBD2. The V gene's germline CDR1 is SEHNR and CDR2 FQNEAQ (reference sequence). This CDR3 comprises 14 residues. Losses at the gene ends were 5 bases for V and 5 bases for J; bases not matched to a gene: 5. The CDR3 loop is CASSISGGRDTQYF. CDR3 in DNA: TGTGCCAGCAGCATTAGCGGGGGTAGAGATACGCAGTATTTT.

DNA of the CDR3: TGTGCCAGCAGCTTATACAGCCAAGAGACCCAGTACTTC. Amino acids: CASSLYSQETQYF. The gene calls are TRBV7-2 and TRBJ2-5; no clear D gene. Germline V gene lookup returns CDR1 SGHTA and CDR2 FQGNSA. The V end was cut by 2 bases, the J end by 1 base, with 5 bases between. The CDR3 consists of 13 residues.

The DNA of the CDR3 is TGTGCCAGCAGCTTCGATAGTAGGGAGACCCAGTACTTC. Protein: CASSFDSRETQYF. This chain links TRBV11-1 with TRBJ2-5; D is undetermined. Looked up from germline, CDR1 is SGHAT and CDR2 is FQDESV (reference sequence). The V and J ends lost 3 bases and 5 bases respectively, with 10 bases between them. CDR3 length: 13 residues.

The chain employs TRBV5-1 and TRBJ2-7; the match to TRBD1 covers 9 bases. Germline V CDR1 and CDR2: SGHRS, YFSETQ. This CDR3 region has 15 residues. The J segment lost 4 bases and the V segment lost 0 bases, leaving 5 bases of the junction unmatched. The CDR3 here is CASSLGGQGHYEQYF. The CDR3 coding sequence is TGCGCCAGCAGCTTGGGGGGACAGGGCCATTACGAGCAGTACTTC.

This clonotype was seen more than once but under ten times. The chain joins TRBV29-1 to TRBJ1-1; D call uncertain. This CDR3 is 13 amino acids long. Trimming stripped 4 bases from V and 1 base from J, with 10 bases between. CDR1 is SQVTM, CDR2 ANQGSEA, per germline. Written as DNA, the CDR3 is TGCAGCGTTGCTTCAGGTCCGAACACTGAAGCTTTCTTT. Its protein product is CSVASGPNTEAFF.

The chain couples TRBV4-1 to TRBJ2-5, with D unclear. Germline V gene data show CDR1 as MGHRA and CDR2 as YSYEKL. The CDR3 length is 14 residues. The V gene lost 0 bases and the J gene lost 5 bases, with 10 bases spanning the gap. The CDR3 coding sequence is TGCGCCAGCAGCCAAGATGTAGAGCGTGAGACCCAGTACTTC. It encodes CASSQDVERETQYF.

The genes are TRBV7-6 and TRBJ2-1; possible D gene TRBD1, 6 bases. The V gene lost 5 bases and the J gene lost 10 bases, with 18 bases spanning the gap. This CDR3 is built from 14 residues. From germline, CDR1 is SGHVS and CDR2 FNYEAQ. The CDR3 sequence: CASSPAQQGSEQFF. The CDR3 region has the DNA TGTGCCAGCAGCCCAGCCCAACAGGGAAGCGAGCAGTTCTTC.

This clonotype was picked up a small number of times. The rearrangement joins TRBV6-5 to TRBJ1-2, with D maybe TRBD1 (5 bases). V was trimmed by 6 bases and J by 6 bases, leaving 11 bases between them. The CDR3 has 12 amino acids. Germline loops: CDR1 MNHEY, CDR2 SVGAGI. CDR3 in amino acids: CASSKGPDGYTF. CDR3 bases: TGTGCCAGCAGCAAGGGACCTGATGGCTACACCTTC.

CDR3 sequence: CASSSPSGGTYNEQFF. The DNA of the CDR3 is TGTGCCAGCAGCTCCCCTAGCGGGGGCACCTACAATGAGCAGTTCTTC. V usage is TRBV7-2 and J usage is TRBJ2-1; 10 bases fit TRBD2. CDR1 is SGHTA, CDR2 FQGNSA, per germline. The V and J ends lost 4 bases and 2 bases, in that order; junction bases with no gene match: 5. The CDR3 spans 16 residues.

The chain couples TRBV20-1 to TRBJ2-1; D tentatively fits TRBD1 or TRBD2 (5 bases each). V gave up 0 bases and J gave up 7 bases, with 10 bases separating them. CDR3 size: 13 residues. Germline lookup yields CDR1 DFQATT and CDR2 SNEGSKA (reference sequence). CDR3 loop: CSARDRGLNEQFF. The CDR3 coding sequence is TGCAGTGCTAGAGATCGGGGCCTAAATGAGCAGTTCTTC.

The chain combines TRBV20-1 with TRBJ1-1; 7 positions agree with TRBD1. This CDR3 contains 15 residues. Germline values: CDR1 DFQATT, CDR2 SNEGSKA (reference sequence). V shed 6 bases, J shed 4 bases, and the junction held 14 bases outside the gene matches. The CDR3 here is CSAGHLLTGITEAFF. Written as DNA, the CDR3 is TGCAGTGCCGGCCACCTCTTGACAGGGATCACTGAAGCTTTCTTT.

V usage is TRBV20-1 and J usage is TRBJ1-4; D is uncertain. The V gene lost 5 bases and the J gene lost 7 bases, with 11 bases spanning the gap. Germline loops: CDR1 DFQATT, CDR2 SNEGSKA (reference sequence). CDR3 length: 12 amino acids. The DNA of the CDR3 is TGCAGTGCTCAAGTGGGCTTTGAAAAACTGTTTTTT. It specifies CSAQVGFEKLFF.

The V and J genes are TRBV5-1 and TRBJ2-4; the match to TRBD1 covers 8 bases. Trimming took 4 bases from V and 6 from J; bases not matched to a gene: 6. The CDR3 runs to 14 residues. Germline loops: CDR1 SGHRS, CDR2 YFSETQ. The CDR3 reads CASSVGQAGNIQYF. The CDR3 bases are TGCGCCAGCAGCGTGGGACAGGCTGGAAACATTCAGTACTTC.

This chain connects TRBV18 to TRBJ2-5; D unresolved. Germline V gene data show CDR1 as KGHSH and CDR2 as LQKENI. This CDR3 region has 12 residues. Trimming removed 6 bases from V and 4 bases from J, with 9 bases in between. CDR3 in DNA: TGTGCCAGCTCCACGTTAACAGAGACCCAGTACTTC. It translates to CASSTLTETQYF.